The T cell receptor beta chain described here comes from a study of T cell repertoires in cytomegalovirus infection. About the research overall: Shared public TCR beta signatures pointed to both CMV infection and a matching HLA type.

TCRdb reprocessed the reads with MiXCR, giving one entry per CDR3 protein. Of about 360,000 distinct CDR3 sequences listed, roughly 18% were seen once; the top ten hold 8.5% to 10%. This clonotype was picked up many times. The antigen is not known. CDR3 length: 15 amino acids. V was pared by 0 bases and J by 0 bases, with 6 bases between. CDR1 SGHTA and CDR2 FQGNSA come from the germline V gene. Findings and limits, study-wide: The response measured ex vivo was dominated by TCR beta clonotypes (HLA-C-restricted and CMV-specific). The cumulative frequency of public TCR beta families distinguished individuals who carried CMV together with the relevant HLA.

Material for sequencing was PBMCs. The TCR sequence derives from a human donor in good health (CMV status not recorded). Some clones in this sample may be carry-over from other donors' samples. This chain links TRBV7-2 with TRBJ1-5; D is undetermined. DNA of the CDR3: TGTGCCAGCAGCTTAGCAGCTTATAGCAATCAGCCCCAGCATTTT. Its translation: CASSLAAYSNQPQHF.